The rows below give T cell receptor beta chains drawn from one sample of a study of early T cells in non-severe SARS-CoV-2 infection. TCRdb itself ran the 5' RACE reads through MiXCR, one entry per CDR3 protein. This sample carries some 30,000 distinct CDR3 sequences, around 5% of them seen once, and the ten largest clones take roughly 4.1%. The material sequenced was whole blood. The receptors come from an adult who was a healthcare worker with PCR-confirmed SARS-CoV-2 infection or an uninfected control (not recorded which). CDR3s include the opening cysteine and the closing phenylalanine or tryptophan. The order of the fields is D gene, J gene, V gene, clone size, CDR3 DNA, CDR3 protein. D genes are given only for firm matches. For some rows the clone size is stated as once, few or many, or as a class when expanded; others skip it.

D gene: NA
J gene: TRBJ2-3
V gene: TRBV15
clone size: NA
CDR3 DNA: TGTGCCACCAGCCGCAGCACAGATACGCAGTATTTT
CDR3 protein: CATSRSTDTQYF

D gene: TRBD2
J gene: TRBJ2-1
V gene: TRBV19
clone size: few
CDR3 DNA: TGTGCCAGTGGTAGCGGGAGGACCTCCTACAATGAGCAGTTCTTC
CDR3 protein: CASGSGRTSYNEQFF

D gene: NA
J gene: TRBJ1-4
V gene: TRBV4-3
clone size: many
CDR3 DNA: TGCGCCAGCAGCAGGGGAGTTATCTCCAATGAAAAACTGTTTTTT
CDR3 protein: CASSRGVISNEKLFF

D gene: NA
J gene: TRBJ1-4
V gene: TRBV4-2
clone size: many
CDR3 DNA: TGTGCCAGCAGCCAAGATTTGGAGGGACCAACTAATGAAAAACTGTTTTTT
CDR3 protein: CASSQDLEGPTNEKLFF

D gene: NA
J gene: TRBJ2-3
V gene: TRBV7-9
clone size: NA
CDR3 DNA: TGTGCCAGCAGCTTCGACACAGATACGCAGTATTTT
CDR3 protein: CASSFDTDTQYF

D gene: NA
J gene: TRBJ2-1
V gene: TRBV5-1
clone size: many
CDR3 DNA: TGCGCCAGCAGCCCCGTGGGCAACAATGAGCAGTTCTTC
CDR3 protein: CASSPVGNNEQFF

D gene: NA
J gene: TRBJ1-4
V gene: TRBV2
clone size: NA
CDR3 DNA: TGTGCCAGCACCCTACATGCAACTAATGAAAAACTGTTTTTT
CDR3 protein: CASTLHATNEKLFF

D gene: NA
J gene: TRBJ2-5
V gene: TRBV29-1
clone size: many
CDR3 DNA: TGCAGCGTTGAAGGGACATACCAAGAGACCCAGTACTTC
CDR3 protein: CSVEGTYQETQYF

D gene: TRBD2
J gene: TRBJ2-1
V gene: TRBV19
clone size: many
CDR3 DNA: TGTGCCAGTAGGACTAGCGGGAGACTGCCCAATGAGCAGTTCTTC
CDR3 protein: CASRTSGRLPNEQFF

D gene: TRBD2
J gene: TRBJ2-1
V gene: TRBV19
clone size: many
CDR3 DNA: TGTGCCAGTAGTACAGGGACTAGCGGGGCCTACAATGAGCAGTTCTTC
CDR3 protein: CASSTGTSGAYNEQFF

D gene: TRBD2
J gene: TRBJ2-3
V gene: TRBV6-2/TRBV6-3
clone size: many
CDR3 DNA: TGTGCCAGCAGTTACCGTGGACTAGTCGGTACGCAGTATTTT
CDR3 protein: CASSYRGLVGTQYF

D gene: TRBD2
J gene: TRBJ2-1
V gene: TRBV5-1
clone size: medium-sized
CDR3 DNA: TGCGCCAGCACCACCCGGGGTAGCGGGACGTATGATGAGCAGTTCTTC
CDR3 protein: CASTTRGSGTYDEQFF